Listed here is a single T cell receptor beta chain. With 0 bases removed from V and 5 bases from J, the gap between germline ends came to 14 bases. Germline V lookup: CDR1 SGHRS, CDR2 YFSETQ. The CDR3 loop spans 15 amino acids. TCRdb used MiXCR to reprocess the RT-PCR reads, holding one entry per CDR3 protein. The profile shows almost 700,000 distinct CDR3 sequences, 12% to 15% of them singletons. The J gene is TRBJ2-5, the V gene TRBV5-1; D possibly corresponds to TRBD1 (6 bases). The sequenced material came from memory CD4+ T cells from blood. This sequence originates from a female donor in good health, serving as a healthy control. CDR3 DNA sequence: TGCGCCAGCAGCTTGGCCCCAGGGGACGGGGAGACCCAGTACTTC. Translation: CASSLAPGDGETQYF.